The 2 T cell receptor beta chains listed next were all sequenced from one sample in a study of T cell responses to AZD1222 COVID-19 vaccine. The method was immunoSEQ multiplex PCR; TCRdb's version includes in-frame clones alone and lacks a portion of them. The table shows around 190,000 clones, with just over 85% occurring only once. This sample comprised peripheral blood, obtained on day 0 of AZD1222 vaccination. These receptor sequences come from an adult in good health.

This clone appeared a few times. V is TRBV5-1 and J is TRBJ1-1, with D tentatively TRBD1 (5 bases). The germline V gene has CDR1 SGHRS and CDR2 YFSETQ. The CDR3 consists of 14 residues. V lost 5 bases, J lost 0 bases, and 11 bases lay in between. CDR3: CASRGDLLNTEAFF. CDR3 coding DNA: TGCGCCAGCAGGGGGGACCTTTTGAACACTGAAGCTTTCTTT.

CDR3 residues: CASSETGGGYTF. The CDR3 bases are TGTGCCAGCAGCGAGACAGGGGGCGGCTACACCTTC. J is TRBJ1-2 and V is TRBV6-4, with 10 nucleotides matching TRBD1. The germline gives CDR1 MRHNA, CDR2 SNTAGT. V lost 6 bases and J lost 8; bases outside the gene matches: 3. This CDR3 is built from 12 residues.